The source of this T cell receptor (beta chain) is a study of identical twins. Overall study findings and caveats: Twins shared beta out-of-frame sequences in excess, but this excess was weaker. Out-of-frame alpha sequences that twins shared showed excess low generation probability.

Everyone who donated was a healthy Caucasian. This CDR3 is built from 15 residues. Trimming pared 3 bases from V and 0 bases from J, leaving 14 bases between. Germline V gives CDR1 DFQATT, CDR2 SNEGSKA (reference sequence). TCRdb independently ran MiXCR on the 5' RACE reads; one entry per CDR3 protein. This sample has some 1,700,000 distinct CDR3 sequences, with around 29% found just once. Notes on this clonotype: Its antigen is still unknown.

This TCR was recovered from a newborn girl in good health. The V call is TRBV20-1, the J call TRBJ1-1, with TRBD1 as a possible D gene (5 bases). The material sequenced was cord blood. The CDR3 DNA is TGCAGTGCTAGTTGGCAGGGCGCCCTGAACACTGAAGCTTTCTTT. It is translated as CSASWQGALNTEAFF.